This is a list of T cell receptor beta chains from one sample in a study of blood T cell repertoires in COVID-19. Here immunoSEQ multiplex PCR was the method, and the copy in TCRdb shows in-frame clones only, minus some. This table has under 75,000 clones, more than 80% appearing once. The sequenced sample consisted of peripheral blood. Every receptor here comes from a man aged 30 to 45 with acute or convalescent COVID-19. Both conserved end residues are part of each CDR3. D genes are given only for firm matches. Clone size appears in some rows only: once, few, many, or a class for an expanded clone.

V gene: TRBV20-1
J gene: TRBJ1-4
D gene: NA
clone size: NA
CDR3 DNA: TGCAGTGCTAGTTTCCAGACAGCAGGAGAAAAACTGTTTTTT
CDR3 protein: CSASFQTAGEKLFF

V gene: TRBV6-6
J gene: TRBJ1-1
D gene: NA
clone size: NA
CDR3 DNA: TGTGCCAGCAGAGGGAGACAAGAAGCTTTCTTT
CDR3 protein: CASRGRQEAFF

V gene: TRBV19
J gene: TRBJ2-4
D gene: NA
clone size: NA
CDR3 DNA: TGTGCCAGTAGTATCCGGAGGGACAAAAACATTCAGTACTTC
CDR3 protein: CASSIRRDKNIQYF

V gene: TRBV7-9
J gene: TRBJ1-2
D gene: NA
clone size: NA
CDR3 DNA: TGTGCCAGCAGCTCCGGGACATTCGAGCCCCTTGGCTACACCTTC
CDR3 protein: CASSSGTFEPLGYTF

V gene: TRBV28
J gene: TRBJ1-2
D gene: TRBD1
clone size: NA
CDR3 DNA: TGTGCCAGCAGTTTAGGGGACAGGGGGCCCTATGGCTACACCTTC
CDR3 protein: CASSLGDRGPYGYTF

V gene: TRBV12-5
J gene: TRBJ2-3
D gene: TRBD1
clone size: NA
CDR3 DNA: TGTGCTAGTGGTTTGGCGGGACAGGTCACAGATACGCAGTATTTT
CDR3 protein: CASGLAGQVTDTQYF

V gene: TRBV4-2
J gene: TRBJ1-2
D gene: TRBD1
clone size: few
CDR3 DNA: TGTGCCAGCAGCGTCCGGGACAGGGATAACTATGGCTACACCTTC
CDR3 protein: CASSVRDRDNYGYTF

V gene: TRBV3-1/TRBV3-2
J gene: TRBJ2-7
D gene: NA
clone size: NA
CDR3 DNA: TGTGCCAGCAGCCCCTCCGGGGAACAGAGCTCCTACGAGCAGTACTTC
CDR3 protein: CASSPSGEQSSYEQYF

V gene: TRBV5-1
J gene: TRBJ1-3
D gene: NA
clone size: NA
CDR3 DNA: TGCGCCAGCAGCAGAACCGCTCGGGACACGAGCTCTGGAAACACCATATATTTT
CDR3 protein: CASSRTARDTSSGNTIYF

V gene: TRBV7-2
J gene: TRBJ2-5
D gene: NA
clone size: NA
CDR3 DNA: TGTGCCAGCAGCTTAGTCGGGCAAGAGACCCAGTACTTC
CDR3 protein: CASSLVGQETQYF

V gene: TRBV3-1/TRBV3-2
J gene: TRBJ2-7
D gene: TRBD2
clone size: NA
CDR3 DNA: TGTGCCAGCAGCCAGGCCAGCCTAGCGGGAGTGGGAGAGCAGTACTTC
CDR3 protein: CASSQASLAGVGEQYF

V gene: TRBV7-2
J gene: TRBJ2-3
D gene: TRBD2
clone size: once
CDR3 DNA: TGTGCCAGCAGCTTGTTATCGGGGGGGATCACAGATACGCAGTATTTT
CDR3 protein: CASSLLSGGITDTQYF

V gene: TRBV6-5
J gene: TRBJ1-2
D gene: NA
clone size: NA
CDR3 DNA: TGTGCCAGCAGTCGAGGACATGTAGCTAACTATGGCTACACCTTC
CDR3 protein: CASSRGHVANYGYTF

V gene: TRBV6-2/TRBV6-3
J gene: TRBJ2-3
D gene: NA
clone size: NA
CDR3 DNA: TGTGCCAGCAGTTCCCTCAGGGGCCTTTACACAGATACGCAGTATTTT
CDR3 protein: CASSSLRGLYTDTQYF

V gene: TRBV7-2
J gene: TRBJ2-5
D gene: TRBD1
clone size: once
CDR3 DNA: TGTGCCAGCAGCTTAGGGGGACAGGGTCAAGAGACCCAGTACTTC
CDR3 protein: CASSLGGQGQETQYF

V gene: TRBV6-5
J gene: TRBJ2-2
D gene: TRBD1
clone size: NA
CDR3 DNA: TGTGCCAGCACAATCAGGGGGCGAATCACCGGGGAGCTGTTTTTT
CDR3 protein: CASTIRGRITGELFF

V gene: TRBV18
J gene: TRBJ1-6
D gene: TRBD1
clone size: NA
CDR3 DNA: TGTGCCAGCTCACCCCGGGACAGAAATTCACCCCTCCACTTT
CDR3 protein: CASSPRDRNSPLHF

V gene: TRBV6-5
J gene: TRBJ1-1
D gene: TRBD1
clone size: NA
CDR3 DNA: TGTGCCAGCAGACAAACAGGGGGTACTGAAGCTTTCTTT
CDR3 protein: CASRQTGGTEAFF

V gene: TRBV6-6
J gene: TRBJ2-1
D gene: NA
clone size: NA
CDR3 DNA: TGTGCCAGCAGCCAAGAGGCGGATGAGCAGTTCTTC
CDR3 protein: CASSQEADEQFF

V gene: TRBV11-1
J gene: TRBJ1-1
D gene: NA
clone size: NA
CDR3 DNA: TGTGCCAGCAGCCGGGACTTAAGGGCTGAAGCTTTCTTT
CDR3 protein: CASSRDLRAEAFF

V gene: TRBV14
J gene: TRBJ2-1
D gene: TRBD2
clone size: NA
CDR3 DNA: TGTGCCAGCAGCGTCGGGACTAGCGGGGGGCGGACTTACAATGAGCAGTTCTTC
CDR3 protein: CASSVGTSGGRTYNEQFF

V gene: TRBV7-6
J gene: TRBJ1-4
D gene: NA
clone size: NA
CDR3 DNA: TGTGCCAGCAGCTTAGTTCCCAGGCCTAATGAAAAACTGTTTTTT
CDR3 protein: CASSLVPRPNEKLFF

V gene: TRBV7-6
J gene: TRBJ2-1
D gene: TRBD1
clone size: NA
CDR3 DNA: TGTGCCAGCAGCCCCGACAGGGCCCACTACAATGAGCAGTTCTTC
CDR3 protein: CASSPDRAHYNEQFF

V gene: TRBV4-1
J gene: TRBJ1-5
D gene: TRBD1
clone size: NA
CDR3 DNA: TGCGCCAGCAGCCTAACGGACAGGGAGGATCAGCCCCAGCATTTT
CDR3 protein: CASSLTDREDQPQHF

V gene: TRBV19
J gene: TRBJ1-4
D gene: TRBD1
clone size: NA
CDR3 DNA: TGTGCCAGTAAAACAGGGGGCATTGGTGAAAAACTGTTTTTT
CDR3 protein: CASKTGGIGEKLFF

V gene: TRBV5-1
J gene: TRBJ2-2
D gene: TRBD1
clone size: NA
CDR3 DNA: TGCGCCAGCAGCTTAGGACCACCGGGACAGGTTGTGCCCGGGGAGCTGTTTTTT
CDR3 protein: CASSLGPPGQVVPGELFF

V gene: TRBV20-1
J gene: TRBJ1-1
D gene: TRBD1
clone size: NA
CDR3 DNA: TGCAGTGCTAGTGGTTTCCCGGGACAGGGCAACACTGAAGCTTTCTTT
CDR3 protein: CSASGFPGQGNTEAFF

V gene: TRBV5-1
J gene: TRBJ2-5
D gene: TRBD2
clone size: NA
CDR3 DNA: TGCGCCAGCAGCTCGGCAACGACTAGCGGGGGACAAGAGACCCAGTACTTC
CDR3 protein: CASSSATTSGGQETQYF

V gene: TRBV5-1
J gene: TRBJ2-2
D gene: NA
clone size: NA
CDR3 DNA: TGCGCCAGCAGCTTGGCCGAGACTCGGCCTACCGGGGAGCTGCTTTTT
CDR3 protein: CASSLAETRPTGELLF

V gene: TRBV9
J gene: TRBJ2-5
D gene: NA
clone size: once
CDR3 DNA: TGTGCCAGCAGCTACAGGGTTGAAGAGACCCAGTACTTC
CDR3 protein: CASSYRVEETQYF

V gene: TRBV10-3
J gene: TRBJ1-6
D gene: NA
clone size: few
CDR3 DNA: TGTGCCATCAGTGAGTGGGGGGATTCACCCCTCCACTTT
CDR3 protein: CAISEWGDSPLHF

V gene: TRBV18
J gene: TRBJ2-1
D gene: NA
clone size: NA
CDR3 DNA: TGTGCCAGCTCACCACAGGGGGTGGGCAATGAGCAGTTCTTC
CDR3 protein: CASSPQGVGNEQFF

V gene: TRBV19
J gene: TRBJ2-3
D gene: TRBD2
clone size: NA
CDR3 DNA: TGTGCCAGTAGGACTAGCGGGGTTGGGGATACGCAGTATTTT
CDR3 protein: CASRTSGVGDTQYF

V gene: TRBV3-1/TRBV3-2
J gene: TRBJ2-2
D gene: NA
clone size: few
CDR3 DNA: TGTGCCAGCAGCCAATTGACGGGAGAGCTGTTTTTT
CDR3 protein: CASSQLTGELFF

V gene: TRBV19
J gene: TRBJ2-7
D gene: NA
clone size: NA
CDR3 DNA: TGTGCCAGTAGTATACCCGGACAGACTTACGAGCAGTACTTC
CDR3 protein: CASSIPGQTYEQYF

V gene: TRBV9
J gene: TRBJ2-2
D gene: TRBD1
clone size: NA
CDR3 DNA: TGTGCCAGCAGCCCCCAGGGGGCGCAAGTGGGGGAGCTGTTTTTT
CDR3 protein: CASSPQGAQVGELFF

V gene: TRBV6-5
J gene: TRBJ1-2
D gene: TRBD1
clone size: NA
CDR3 DNA: TGTGCCAGCAGTTCGACCTCGTCCGGGACAGGGAATGGCTACACCTTC
CDR3 protein: CASSSTSSGTGNGYTF

V gene: TRBV6-6
J gene: TRBJ1-2
D gene: NA
clone size: NA
CDR3 DNA: TGTGCCAGCAGTTATCGGGTCGGGAACTATGGCTACACCTTC
CDR3 protein: CASSYRVGNYGYTF

V gene: TRBV24-1
J gene: TRBJ1-2
D gene: TRBD1
clone size: NA
CDR3 DNA: TGTGCCACCAGTGACTCGGGACAGGGGGCCTATGGCTACACCTTC
CDR3 protein: CATSDSGQGAYGYTF

V gene: TRBV7-2
J gene: TRBJ2-2
D gene: NA
clone size: NA
CDR3 DNA: TGTGCCAGCAGCTTAGGCAGGGAATACGGGGAGCTGTTTTTT
CDR3 protein: CASSLGREYGELFF

V gene: TRBV3-1/TRBV3-2
J gene: TRBJ2-1
D gene: TRBD2
clone size: NA
CDR3 DNA: TGTGCCAGCAGCCAAGGTGTGGCGGGGGTAGCAGGTGAGCAGTTCTTC
CDR3 protein: CASSQGVAGVAGEQFF

V gene: TRBV2
J gene: TRBJ2-7
D gene: TRBD2
clone size: few
CDR3 DNA: TGTGCCAGCAGTGAGGGTAGCGGGAAGAAGTACTTC
CDR3 protein: CASSEGSGKKYF

V gene: TRBV9
J gene: TRBJ2-3
D gene: NA
clone size: NA
CDR3 DNA: TGTGCCAGCAGCGTAGGTCCCGGGGGTTCGGGCACAGATACGCAGTATTTT
CDR3 protein: CASSVGPGGSGTDTQYF

V gene: TRBV9
J gene: TRBJ1-2
D gene: NA
clone size: once
CDR3 DNA: TGTGCCAGCAGCCCACACCGCACACCCTCCGGGGGCTACACCTTC
CDR3 protein: CASSPHRTPSGGYTF

V gene: TRBV5-8
J gene: TRBJ2-1
D gene: NA
clone size: NA
CDR3 DNA: TGTGCCAGCAGCTCCTTCAGGGCAACCAGGTTAAATGAGCAGTTCTTC
CDR3 protein: CASSSFRATRLNEQFF

V gene: TRBV6-5
J gene: TRBJ1-4
D gene: NA
clone size: NA
CDR3 DNA: TGTGCCAGCAGTTACTCGAAGGGAGCTGCTAATGAAAAACTGTTTTTT
CDR3 protein: CASSYSKGAANEKLFF

V gene: TRBV9
J gene: TRBJ1-6
D gene: NA
clone size: NA
CDR3 DNA: TGTGCCAGCAGCGTAGTAGGAGGGAATTCACCCCTCCACTTT
CDR3 protein: CASSVVGGNSPLHF

V gene: TRBV7-9
J gene: TRBJ2-7
D gene: TRBD2
clone size: NA
CDR3 DNA: TGTGCCAGCAGCTTAGTACGAGCGGGAGACTACGAGCAGTACTTC
CDR3 protein: CASSLVRAGDYEQYF